This record concerns one T cell receptor (beta chain) sequence. These data are taken from a study of CD8 T cells in Susac syndrome. The CDR3 length is 13 residues. V shed 5 bases and J shed 0 bases, with 6 bases lying between them. CDR1 and CDR2 from the germline V gene are SGHVS and FQNEAQ. An input of about 0.5 to 1 ug of RNA was subjected to reverse transcription using random hexamers. TCRdb redid the calling of the immunoSEQ multiplex PCR reads with MiXCR, one entry per CDR3 protein. The table records about 300,000 distinct CDR3 sequences, approximately 90% of them present only once. The clonotype comes from a human donor with multiple sclerosis. The V and J genes are TRBV7-8 and TRBJ2-3; D ambiguous. The specimen sequenced was CD8+ T cells from PBMCs. The CDR3, as DNA: TGTGCCAGCAGCGCCGCTAGCACAGATACGCAGTATTTT. Amino acid sequence: CASSAASTDTQYF.